This TCR beta chain appears in the sequencing data of a study of PD-L1 blockade in urothelial cancer. Profiling relied on immunoSEQ multiplex PCR, and the TCRdb table lists in-frame clones only, not all of them. The profile shows 25,000 to 30,000 clones, approximately 81% of them singletons. The CDR3 contains 13 residues. CDR1 and CDR2 (germline): MDHEN, SYDVKM. The V and J ends lost 5 bases and 5 bases respectively, with 12 bases between them. Time point denoted: peripheral blood 6 weeks after treatment start. This TCR derives from a man aged 70 or older with urothelial cancer. The rearrangement uses TRBV28 and TRBJ2-5, with D possibly being TRBD2 (5 bases). This specimen consisted of PBMCs, obtained around atezolizumab (anti-PD-L1) treatment. CDR3 protein: CASSPKRRETQYF. Written as DNA, the CDR3 is TGTGCCAGCAGTCCTAAGCGGCGGGAGACCCAGTACTTC.